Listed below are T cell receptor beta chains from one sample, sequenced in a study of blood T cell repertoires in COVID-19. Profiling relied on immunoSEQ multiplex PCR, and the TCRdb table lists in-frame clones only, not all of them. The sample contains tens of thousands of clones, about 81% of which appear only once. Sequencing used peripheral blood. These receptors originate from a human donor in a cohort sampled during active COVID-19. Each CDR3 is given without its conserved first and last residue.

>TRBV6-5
ASRKGRTGNYGYT
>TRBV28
ASSFFYGTNEKLF
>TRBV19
ASRETGYNEQF
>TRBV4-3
ASSQDRRQGAYGYT
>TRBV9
ASSPEGLAASYEQY
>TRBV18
ASSPGGPGSGNTIY
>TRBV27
ASSPPRGRGGETDTQY
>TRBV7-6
ASSLGRSGSGNTIY
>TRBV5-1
ASSPTLAGEVGELF
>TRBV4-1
ASSQMGLAYEQY
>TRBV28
ASSLVLAGPTDTQY
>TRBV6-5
ASRRQGLDTEAF
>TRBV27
ASSLTYRAGYT
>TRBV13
ASRRTFGTGRSSYEQY
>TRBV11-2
ASSRDRSGANVLT
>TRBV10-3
AISEPGDSYEQY
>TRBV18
ASSPPGGDRGRPQETQY
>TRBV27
ASSARLAQETQY
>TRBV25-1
ASSRLVSDEQY
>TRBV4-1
ASSHPRDSRLSGYT
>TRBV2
ASSSGTSVGTEQY
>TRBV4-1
ASSRSGTLTDTQY
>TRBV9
ASSAGTSGRAEEQY
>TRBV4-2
ASSQMGQGQETQY
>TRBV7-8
ASSSVTGTTYEQY
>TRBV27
ASSSLTRGYEQY
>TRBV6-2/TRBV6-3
ASSYGQGSGETQY
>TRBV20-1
SASKPGLGEN
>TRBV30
AWRESGTVLQHFMNTEAF
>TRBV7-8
ASSSGHQNIQY
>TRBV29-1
SGGQGAKETQY
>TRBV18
ASSPSGTEGPYNEQF